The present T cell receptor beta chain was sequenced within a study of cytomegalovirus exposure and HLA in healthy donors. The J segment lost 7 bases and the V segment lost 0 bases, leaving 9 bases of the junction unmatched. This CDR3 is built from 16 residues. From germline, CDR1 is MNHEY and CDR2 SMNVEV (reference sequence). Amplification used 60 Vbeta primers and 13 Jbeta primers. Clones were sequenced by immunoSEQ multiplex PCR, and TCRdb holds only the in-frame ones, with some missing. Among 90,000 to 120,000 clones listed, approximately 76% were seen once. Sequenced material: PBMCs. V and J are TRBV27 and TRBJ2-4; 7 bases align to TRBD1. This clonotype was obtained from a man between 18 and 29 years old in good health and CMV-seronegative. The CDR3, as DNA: TGTGCCAGCAGTTTATCGAAGACAGGGAACGGGAACATTCAGTACTTC. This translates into CASSLSKTGNGNIQYF.